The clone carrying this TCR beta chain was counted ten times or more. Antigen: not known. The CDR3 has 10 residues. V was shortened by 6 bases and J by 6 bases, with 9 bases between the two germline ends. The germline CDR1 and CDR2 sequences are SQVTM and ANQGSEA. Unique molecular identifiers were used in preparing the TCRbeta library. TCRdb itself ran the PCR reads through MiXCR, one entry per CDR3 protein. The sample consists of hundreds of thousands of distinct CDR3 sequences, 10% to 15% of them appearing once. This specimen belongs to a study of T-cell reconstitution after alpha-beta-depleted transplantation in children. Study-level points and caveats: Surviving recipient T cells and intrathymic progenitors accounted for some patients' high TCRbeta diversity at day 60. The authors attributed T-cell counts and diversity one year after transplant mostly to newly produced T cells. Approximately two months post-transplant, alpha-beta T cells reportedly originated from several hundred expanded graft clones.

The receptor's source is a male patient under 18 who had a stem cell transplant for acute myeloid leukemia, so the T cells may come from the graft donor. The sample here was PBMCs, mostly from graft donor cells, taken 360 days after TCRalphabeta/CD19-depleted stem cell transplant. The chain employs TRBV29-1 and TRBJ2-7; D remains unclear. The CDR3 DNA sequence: TGCAGCGTCGGAATGGGCGAGCAGTACTTC. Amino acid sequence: CSVGMGEQYF.